The rows below give T cell receptor beta chains drawn from one sample of a study of OX40 agonist ivuxolimab in advanced cancers. Produced via immunoSEQ multiplex PCR; TCRdb's table is partial and in-frame only. The data hold 50,000 to 65,000 clones, with approximately 85% observed a single time. The sequenced sample was CD4+ or CD8+ T cells sorted from blood, obtained in a trial of the OX40 agonist ivuxolimab. These receptors all stem from an adult with an advanced solid tumor such as melanoma, head and neck, liver or kidney cancer. The CDR3 runs from the conserved cysteine through the conserved F or W. The D gene is left open where the match is weak. Rows may omit the clone size; those that give it use once, few, many or a size class.

CDR3: CASSQTAGYGYGYTF
DNA: TGTGCCAGCAGCCAGACGGCAGGGTACGGATATGGCTACACCTTC
D: -
V: TRBV27
J: TRBJ1-2
length: 15
size: -

CDR3: CASSAGQGAGPGELFF
DNA: TGTGCCAGCAGTGCCGGACAGGGGGCAGGGCCCGGGGAGCTGTTTTTT
D: TRBD1
V: TRBV6-6
J: TRBJ2-2
length: 16
size: -

CDR3: CASSLRDTQYF
DNA: TGTGCCAGCAGTCTCCGGGATACGCAGTATTTT
D: -
V: TRBV28
J: TRBJ2-3
length: 11
size: -

CDR3: CASSLDAGESNQPQHF
DNA: TGCGCCAGCAGCTTGGATGCGGGGGAAAGCAATCAGCCCCAGCATTTT
D: -
V: TRBV5-1
J: TRBJ1-5
length: 16
size: -

CDR3: CASSVVGQGVAFF
DNA: TGTGCCAGCAGCGTGGTGGGACAGGGGGTAGCTTTCTTT
D: TRBD1
V: TRBV9
J: TRBJ1-1
length: 13
size: -

CDR3: CASSLGQPNPNYGYTF
DNA: TGTGCCAGCAGCTTAGGACAGCCGAACCCTAACTATGGCTACACCTTC
D: -
V: TRBV11-2
J: TRBJ1-2
length: 16
size: -

CDR3: CASSRDGSYGYTF
DNA: TGTGCCAGCAGTCGGGACGGGAGCTATGGCTACACCTTC
D: -
V: TRBV7-9
J: TRBJ1-2
length: 13
size: few

CDR3: CASSRDLWETQYF
DNA: TGTGCCAGCAGCCGGGACTTGTGGGAGACCCAGTACTTC
D: -
V: TRBV5-4
J: TRBJ2-5
length: 13
size: -

CDR3: CASSQPGQVIRKEKLFF
DNA: TGTGCCAGCAGCCAACCGGGACAAGTAATTCGGAAGGAAAAACTGTTTTTT
D: -
V: TRBV5-6
J: TRBJ1-4
length: 17
size: -

CDR3: CASSSSREKLFF
DNA: TGTGCCAGCAGCTCCTCTCGGGAAAAACTGTTTTTT
D: -
V: TRBV9
J: TRBJ1-4
length: 12
size: once

CDR3: CASSMINTDTQYF
DNA: TGTGCCAGTAGTATGATCAACACAGATACGCAGTATTTT
D: -
V: TRBV19
J: TRBJ2-3
length: 13
size: -

CDR3: CATSRTSNYGYTF
DNA: TGTGCCACCTCGAGGACCTCTAACTATGGCTACACCTTC
D: -
V: TRBV27
J: TRBJ1-2
length: 13
size: -

CDR3: CASSSRGQGIRETQYF
DNA: TGTGCCAGCAGCTCAAGGGGGCAGGGGATTCGAGAGACCCAGTACTTC
D: TRBD1
V: TRBV5-4
J: TRBJ2-5
length: 16
size: -

CDR3: CASSQGMNTGELFF
DNA: TGTGCCAGCAGCCAGGGAATGAACACCGGGGAGCTGTTTTTT
D: -
V: TRBV7-9
J: TRBJ2-2
length: 14
size: -

CDR3: CASSLAAINTGELFF
DNA: TGTGCCAGCAGTTTGGCGGCAATTAACACCGGGGAGCTGTTTTTT
D: -
V: TRBV7-2
J: TRBJ2-2
length: 15
size: -

CDR3: CASSPPGTGSETQYF
DNA: TGTGCCAGCAGTCCTCCAGGGACAGGGAGCGAGACCCAGTACTTC
D: TRBD1
V: TRBV25-1
J: TRBJ2-5
length: 15
size: -

CDR3: CASSLETGMSTGELFF
DNA: TGCGCCAGCAGCTTGGAGACAGGGATGAGCACCGGGGAGCTGTTTTTT
D: TRBD1
V: TRBV5-1
J: TRBJ2-2
length: 16
size: -

CDR3: CASSLGPAGGPETQYF
DNA: TGCGCCAGCAGCTTGGGACCCGCGGGGGGGCCAGAGACCCAGTACTTC
D: TRBD2
V: TRBV5-1
J: TRBJ2-5
length: 16
size: -

CDR3: CASRGSEPNYGYTF
DNA: TGTGCCTCGCGGGGTTCGGAACCTAACTATGGCTACACCTTC
D: -
V: TRBV19
J: TRBJ1-2
length: 14
size: few

CDR3: CASCLELAKNIQYF
DNA: TGTGCCAGCTGTCTCGAGCTAGCCAAAAACATTCAGTACTTC
D: -
V: TRBV6-1
J: TRBJ2-4
length: 14
size: few

CDR3: CASRVGTEAFF
DNA: TGTGCCAGCAGGGTAGGGACTGAAGCTTTCTTT
D: -
V: TRBV6-1
J: TRBJ1-1
length: 11
size: -

CDR3: CASSIGGQIFYEQYF
DNA: TGTGCCAGCAGCATAGGGGGACAGATTTTCTACGAGCAGTACTTC
D: TRBD1
V: TRBV7-2
J: TRBJ2-7
length: 15
size: -

CDR3: CASSEWGVDTQYF
DNA: TGTGCCAGCAGTGAATGGGGGGTGGATACGCAGTATTTT
D: -
V: TRBV25-1
J: TRBJ2-3
length: 13
size: -

CDR3: CASSMGYVAEQYF
DNA: TGTGCCAGTAGTATGGGCTACGTAGCGGAACAGTACTTC
D: -
V: TRBV19
J: TRBJ2-4
length: 13
size: -

CDR3: CASTRNGITDTQYF
DNA: TGTGCCAGCACTAGAAATGGTATCACAGATACGCAGTATTTT
D: -
V: TRBV25-1
J: TRBJ2-3
length: 14
size: -

CDR3: CSVGSGGPSIDTQYF
DNA: TGCAGCGTTGGGTCAGGGGGCCCTAGCATAGATACGCAGTATTTT
D: TRBD1
V: TRBV29-1
J: TRBJ2-3
length: 15
size: -

CDR3: CASRTGVGGEQYF
DNA: TGTGCCAGCAGGACAGGGGTGGGAGGCGAGCAGTACTTC
D: TRBD1
V: TRBV6-1
J: TRBJ2-7
length: 13
size: once

CDR3: CASSEEGMAQPQHF
DNA: TGTGCCAGCAGTGAAGAGGGGATGGCTCAGCCCCAGCATTTT
D: -
V: TRBV6-1
J: TRBJ1-5
length: 14
size: -

CDR3: CASSQDPLEGWRVTDTQYF
DNA: TGTGCCAGCAGCCAAGATCCCCTAGAGGGATGGAGGGTTACAGATACGCAGTATTTT
D: -
V: TRBV14
J: TRBJ2-3
length: 19
size: -

CDR3: CASSLDPINTGVLDYGYTF
DNA: TGCGCCAGCAGCCTGGACCCGATAAATACAGGGGTTCTTGACTATGGCTACACCTTC
D: TRBD1
V: TRBV4-1
J: TRBJ1-2
length: 19
size: -

CDR3: CASGQGDIQPQHF
DNA: TGTGCCAGCGGCCAGGGTGATATTCAGCCCCAGCATTTT
D: -
V: TRBV2
J: TRBJ1-5
length: 13
size: -

CDR3: CASSPSETGELFF
DNA: TGCGCCAGCAGCCCCTCGGAGACCGGGGAGCTGTTTTTT
D: -
V: TRBV5-1
J: TRBJ2-2
length: 13
size: -

CDR3: CASSKGEVGDEQFF
DNA: TGTGCCAGCAGCAAGGGGGAGGTCGGCGATGAGCAGTTCTTC
D: -
V: TRBV11-3
J: TRBJ2-1
length: 14
size: -

CDR3: CASSSPLAGQETQYF
DNA: TGTGCCAGCAGTTCCCCACTAGCGGGGCAAGAGACCCAGTACTTC
D: TRBD2
V: TRBV28
J: TRBJ2-5
length: 15
size: -

CDR3: CASSRGRNTGELFF
DNA: TGCGCCAGCAGTCGCGGCAGGAACACCGGGGAGCTGTTTTTT
D: -
V: TRBV4-1
J: TRBJ2-2
length: 14
size: -

CDR3: CASSLDSGAAQGETQYF
DNA: TGTGCCAGCAGCTTAGATTCGGGGGCAGCCCAGGGGGAGACCCAGTACTTC
D: -
V: TRBV11-2
J: TRBJ2-5
length: 17
size: -

CDR3: CASGYNEQFF
DNA: TGTGCCAGTGGATACAATGAGCAGTTCTTC
D: -
V: TRBV19
J: TRBJ2-1
length: 10
size: -

CDR3: CASSPGLAVYEQYF
DNA: TGTGCCAGCAGCCCAGGACTAGCCGTCTACGAGCAGTACTTC
D: TRBD2
V: TRBV11-2
J: TRBJ2-7
length: 14
size: once

CDR3: CASSLALERGGSDTQYF
DNA: TGTGCCAGCAGCTTAGCGCTGGAGCGGGGGGGGTCAGATACGCAGTATTTT
D: TRBD2
V: TRBV7-8
J: TRBJ2-3
length: 17
size: -

CDR3: CAIRKDRGDGYTF
DNA: TGTGCCATCAGAAAGGACAGGGGGGATGGCTACACCTTC
D: TRBD1
V: TRBV10-3
J: TRBJ1-2
length: 13
size: -

CDR3: CASGLIGQPQHF
DNA: TGTGCTAGTGGTTTGATCGGGCAGCCCCAGCATTTT
D: -
V: TRBV12-5
J: TRBJ1-5
length: 12
size: -

CDR3: CAWSPLLTGMATEAFF
DNA: TGTGCCTGGAGCCCCCTACTGACAGGAATGGCCACTGAAGCTTTCTTT
D: -
V: TRBV30
J: TRBJ1-1
length: 16
size: once

CDR3: CASGHSAEAFF
DNA: TGTGCCAGCGGCCATTCGGCTGAAGCTTTCTTT
D: -
V: TRBV6-1
J: TRBJ1-1
length: 11
size: -

CDR3: CASSAPGDTQYF
DNA: TGTGCCAGCAGCGCTCCCGGGGATACGCAGTATTTT
D: -
V: TRBV9
J: TRBJ2-3
length: 12
size: -

CDR3: CASTLGDYLGNEQFF
DNA: TGTGCCAGCACCCTTGGGGACTACCTTGGTAATGAGCAGTTCTTC
D: TRBD2
V: TRBV2
J: TRBJ2-1
length: 15
size: -

CDR3: CASSLRGGATGELFF
DNA: TGTGCCAGCAGCTTGAGGGGGGGCGCTACCGGGGAGCTGTTTTTT
D: -
V: TRBV11-2
J: TRBJ2-2
length: 15
size: -

CDR3: CASSQFYPGSRALRQSGNTIYF
DNA: TGTGCCAGCAGCCAATTTTACCCAGGGTCAAGGGCGCTGAGACAATCTGGAAACACCATATATTTT
D: -
V: TRBV14
J: TRBJ1-3
length: 22
size: -

CDR3: CASSVQKISNEKLFF
DNA: TGTGCCAGCAGTGTACAGAAGATTTCTAATGAAAAACTGTTTTTT
D: -
V: TRBV2
J: TRBJ1-4
length: 15
size: -

CDR3: CAWSVDSGRGW
DNA: TGTGCCTGGAGTGTAGATTCGGGGCGCGGCTGG
D: -
V: TRBV30
J: TRBJ1-4
length: 11
size: once

CDR3: CASSVAGTGLYEQYF
DNA: TGTGCCAGTAGTGTAGCCGGGACAGGGTTGTACGAGCAGTACTTC
D: TRBD1
V: TRBV19
J: TRBJ2-7
length: 15
size: -

CDR3: CAIKGQQNSPLHF
DNA: TGTGCCATCAAGGGACAGCAGAATTCACCCCTCCACTTT
D: TRBD1
V: TRBV10-3
J: TRBJ1-6
length: 13
size: -

CDR3: CASSMTGEAFF
DNA: TGTGCCAGCAGCATGACAGGGGAAGCTTTCTTT
D: TRBD1
V: TRBV7-8
J: TRBJ1-1
length: 11
size: -

CDR3: CASSPRTGLSSGNTIYF
DNA: TGCGCCAGCAGCCCTCGGACAGGGCTCAGCTCTGGAAACACCATATATTTT
D: TRBD1
V: TRBV5-1
J: TRBJ1-3
length: 17
size: -

CDR3: CASSPLAGGLPSTDTQYF
DNA: TGTGCCAGCTCACCACTGGCGGGGGGGCTGCCTAGCACAGATACGCAGTATTTT
D: TRBD2
V: TRBV18
J: TRBJ2-3
length: 18
size: once